The present T cell receptor (beta chain) was sequenced within a study of T cells after yellow fever vaccination. Study-wide findings and caveats: Subsequent to the booster, the majority of primary-vaccination clones reappeared (96% CD4, 85% to 90% CD8). Clonotype sharing between CD4 and CD8 compartments was small.

Using its own MiXCR run on the 5' RACE reads, TCRdb lists one record per CDR3 protein. The data show over 250,000 distinct CDR3 sequences, approximately 4% seen once. This clonotype came up many times. No antigen is known for it. Material: PBMCs, obtained 5 days after the yellow fever booster vaccination. This receptor was obtained from a man aged 18 to 30 who received the YFV17D yellow fever vaccine.

This CDR3 reads CASSFRPPGRETQYF. The CDR3 DNA sequence: TGTGCCAGCAGTTTTAGGCCCCCGGGGAGGGAGACCCAGTACTTC. The chain couples TRBV27 to TRBJ2-5, with D possibly being TRBD2 (6 bases). Germline V gene data show CDR1 as MNHEY and CDR2 as SMNVEV (reference sequence). V lost 3 bases and J 5 bases, leaving 16 bases between the germline ends. CDR3 size: 15 residues.